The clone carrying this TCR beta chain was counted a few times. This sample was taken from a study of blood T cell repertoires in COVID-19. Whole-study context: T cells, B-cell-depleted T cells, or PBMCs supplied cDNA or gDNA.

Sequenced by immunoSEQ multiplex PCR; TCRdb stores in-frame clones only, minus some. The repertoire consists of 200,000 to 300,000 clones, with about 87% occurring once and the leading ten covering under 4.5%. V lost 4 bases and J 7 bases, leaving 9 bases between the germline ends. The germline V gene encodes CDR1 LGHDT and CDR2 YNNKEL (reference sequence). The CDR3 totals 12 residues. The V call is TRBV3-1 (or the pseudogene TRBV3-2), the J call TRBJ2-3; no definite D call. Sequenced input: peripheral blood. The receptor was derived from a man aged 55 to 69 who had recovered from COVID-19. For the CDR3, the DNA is TGTGCCAGCAGCCCCGGCAGGAATACGCAGTATTTT. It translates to CASSPGRNTQYF.